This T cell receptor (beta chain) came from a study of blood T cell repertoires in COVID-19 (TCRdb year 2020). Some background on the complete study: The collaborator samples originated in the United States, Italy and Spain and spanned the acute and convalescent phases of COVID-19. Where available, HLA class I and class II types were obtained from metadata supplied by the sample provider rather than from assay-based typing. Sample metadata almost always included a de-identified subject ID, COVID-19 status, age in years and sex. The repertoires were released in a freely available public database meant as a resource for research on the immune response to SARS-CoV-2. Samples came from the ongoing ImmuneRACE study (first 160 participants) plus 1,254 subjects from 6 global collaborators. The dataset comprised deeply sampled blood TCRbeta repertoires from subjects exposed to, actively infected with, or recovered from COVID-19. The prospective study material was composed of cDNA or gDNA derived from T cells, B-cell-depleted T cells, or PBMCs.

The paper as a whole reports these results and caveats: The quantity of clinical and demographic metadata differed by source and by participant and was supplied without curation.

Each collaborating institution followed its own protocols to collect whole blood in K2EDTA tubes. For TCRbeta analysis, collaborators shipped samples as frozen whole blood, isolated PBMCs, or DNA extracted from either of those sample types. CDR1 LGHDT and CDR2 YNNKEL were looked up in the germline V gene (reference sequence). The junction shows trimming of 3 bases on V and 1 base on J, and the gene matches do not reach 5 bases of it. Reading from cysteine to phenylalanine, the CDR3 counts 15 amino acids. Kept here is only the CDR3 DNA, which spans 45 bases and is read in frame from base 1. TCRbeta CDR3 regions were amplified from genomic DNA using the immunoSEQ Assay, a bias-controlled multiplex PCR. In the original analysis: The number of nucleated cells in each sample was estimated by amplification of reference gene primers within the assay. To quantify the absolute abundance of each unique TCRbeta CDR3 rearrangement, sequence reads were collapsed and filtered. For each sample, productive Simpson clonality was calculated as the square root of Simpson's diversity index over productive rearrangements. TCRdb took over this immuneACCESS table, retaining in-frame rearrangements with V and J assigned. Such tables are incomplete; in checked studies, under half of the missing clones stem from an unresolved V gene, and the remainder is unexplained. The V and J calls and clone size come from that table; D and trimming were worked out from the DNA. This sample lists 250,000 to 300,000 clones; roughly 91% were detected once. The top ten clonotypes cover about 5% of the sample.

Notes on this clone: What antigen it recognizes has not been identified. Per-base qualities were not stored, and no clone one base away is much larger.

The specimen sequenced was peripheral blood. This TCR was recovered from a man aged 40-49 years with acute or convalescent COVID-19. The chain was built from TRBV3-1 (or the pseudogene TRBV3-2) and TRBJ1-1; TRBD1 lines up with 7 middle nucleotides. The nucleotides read TGTGCCAGCAGCCAGACAGGGCCTTCGAACACTGAAGCTTTCTTT. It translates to CASSQTGPSNTEAFF.